This T cell receptor (beta chain) was observed in a study of OX40 agonist ivuxolimab in advanced cancers. With regard to the full study: The costimulatory receptor OX40 (CD134) was targeted by ivuxolimab, a fully human IgG2 agonistic monoclonal antibody. Intravenous ivuxolimab was administered to patients every 2 weeks at six dose levels: 0.01, 0.1, 0.3, 1.5, 3 and 10 mg/kg. Of the approximately 54 patients in dose escalation, about 20 had hepatocellular carcinoma, roughly 15 had melanoma, 9 had renal cell carcinoma and 9 had head and neck cancer. The dose-escalation cohort was over 70% male with a mean age of around 62 years, ranging from roughly 20 to 80. Patients were allowed to have had prior anti-PD-1, anti-PD-L1 or anti-CTLA-4 therapy, and around two fifths of the dose-escalation patients had been treated with checkpoint inhibitors. Partial responses were achieved by three dose-escalation patients, of whom one had hepatocellular carcinoma and two had cutaneous melanoma. The point of sequencing TCRbeta in the periphery was to test whether ivuxolimab changed TCR sequence diversity and drove clonal T-cell expansion. The paper reports the monotherapy dose-escalation portion (N ≈ 50 patients) of the phase I ivuxolimab trial.

After removal of 6 bases from V and 3 bases from J, the junction retains 2 bases not matched to a gene. As encoded in the germline V gene, CDR1 is SQVTM while CDR2 is ANQGSEA. The CDR3 measures 12 amino acids from cysteine to phenylalanine. This entry keeps only the CDR3 DNA: 36 bases, framed from base 1. About this clone: Its target antigen remains unknown. No much larger clonotype is one base removed from it; base qualities were not supplied.

Patients with a history of autoimmune disease or receiving systemic immunosuppression were excluded from the trial. Peripheral blood for TCR sequencing was drawn from every dose cohort at baseline, at cycle 4 day 1 and at cycle 7 day 1. The samples were taken from a phase I, first-in-human, multicenter, open-label dose-escalation trial of ivuxolimab. Adults with locally advanced or metastatic head and neck squamous cell, hepatocellular, melanoma or renal cell carcinoma were enrolled in the trial. Before TCR sequencing, CD4+ T cells and CD8+ T cells were sorted from peripheral blood as separate populations. Genomic DNA was isolated from the sorted cells so that the TCRbeta CDR3 region could be sequenced. The immunoSEQ Assay was used to sequence the TCRbeta CDR3 regions. In its TCRdb copy, this immuneACCESS table keeps in-frame sequences only and misses some clones. Where compared with another copy, unresolved V genes explain less than half of these, and the others have no known cause. This sample holds tens of thousands of clones; approximately 86% were observed only once. Around 13% of the sample is held by the ten biggest clonotypes.

Here is what the overall study found, with its caveats: At doses from 0.1 to 3.0 mg/kg, clonal expansion was seen in both CD4+ and CD8+ blood T cells between baseline and week 6. Low levels of normalized T-cell clonal expansion were also seen in some patients who did not respond. The antigen specificity of the peripheral T cells that underwent clonal expansion was not determined. On average, CD8+ T cells showed more expanded clones than CD4+ T cells after ivuxolimab. In partial responders in the 0.1-3.0 mg/kg groups, normalized peripheral clonal expansion was found to be among the lowest, especially among CD8+ T cells.

This receptor chain uses TRBV29-1 and TRBJ2-1; the central 7 bases match TRBD1. Sample: CD4+ or CD8+ T cells sorted from blood, taken in a trial of the OX40 agonist ivuxolimab. This TCR derives from an adult with an advanced solid tumor such as melanoma, head and neck, liver or kidney cancer. The DNA sequence is as follows: TGCAGCGTGGGACAGAGCTACAATGAGCAGTTCTTC. Translated, it gives CSVGQSYNEQFF.